This entry lists 14 T cell receptor beta chains sequenced from one sample in a study of T cell responses to AZD1222 COVID-19 vaccine. Produced via immunoSEQ multiplex PCR; TCRdb's table is partial and in-frame only. The top ten hold under 11% of the sample, which has under 90,000 clones, roughly 88% seen once. The specimen was peripheral blood, collected 28 days after the second AZD1222 dose. The origin of the receptors is an adult who received the AZD1222 COVID-19 vaccine.

The chain carries TRBV25-1 and TRBJ1-2; no reliable D call. Germline CDR1 is MGHDK and CDR2 is SYGVNS. The CDR3 covers 12 residues. V was trimmed by 2 bases and J by 7 bases, leaving 8 bases between them. CDR3 bases: TGTGCCAGCAGTGAAGAGGCTGCTGGCTACACCTTC. It codes for CASSEEAAGYTF.

The V call is TRBV19, the J call TRBJ1-4, with TRBD1 identical over 8 bases. This CDR3 region has 15 residues. CDR1 and CDR2 from the germline V gene are LNHDA and SQIVND (reference sequence). The ends lost 3 bases at V and 3 bases at J; junction bases unmatched: 3. The CDR3 sequence: CASSIRGQSNEKLFF. CDR3 nucleotides: TGTGCCAGTAGTATCAGGGGGCAGTCTAATGAAAAACTGTTTTTT.

The chain links TRBV5-5 to TRBJ1-5; D is possibly TRBD1 (6 bases). Germline V gene sequence: CDR1 SGHKS, CDR2 YYEKEE (reference sequence). This CDR3 contains 15 residues. V shed 0 bases and J shed 7 bases, with 14 bases lying between them. CDR3 sequence (DNA): TGTGCCAGCAGCTTGGTGGTTGGACAGAGACAGCCCCAGCATTTT. It yields the protein CASSLVVGQRQPQHF.

This chain links TRBV7-9 with TRBJ1-1, with D uncertain. Trimming pared 6 bases from V and 1 base from J, leaving 6 bases between. Per germline, CDR1 SEHNR and CDR2 FQNEAQ (reference sequence). This CDR3 spans 12 amino acids. The CDR3 nucleotides read TGTGCCAGCAGTCACTCGAACACTGAAGCTTTCTTT. Translating it yields CASSHSNTEAFF.

A single count supports this clone. J is TRBJ2-2 and V is TRBV2, with a possible D match to TRBD2 (7 bases). The CDR3 has 16 residues. Germline V gives CDR1 SNHLY, CDR2 FYNNEI. V gave up 6 bases and J gave up 0 bases, with 14 bases separating them. For the CDR3, the DNA is TGTGCCAGCAGCCCGAGGGGGGGCTCGAACACCGGGGAGCTGTTTTTT. Encoded protein: CASSPRGGSNTGELFF.

The chain combines TRBV20-1 with TRBJ1-2; D is unresolved. From germline, CDR1 is DFQATT and CDR2 SNEGSKA (reference sequence). The CDR3 runs 10 residues. Trimming pared 5 bases from V and 7 bases from J, leaving 8 bases between. CDR3 sequence (DNA): TGCAGTGCTCTTTCGGGTGGCTACACCTTC. Residues: CSALSGGYTF.

This clone was seen a few times. V is TRBV27 and J is TRBJ1-1, with D hard to call. This CDR3 has 16 residues. Germline V CDR1 and CDR2: MNHEY, SMNVEV (reference sequence). Trimming left V 4 bases short and J 1 base short, with 16 bases between. The CDR3 nucleotides are TGTGCCAGCAGTTCCCGGCGGAGTATTACGAACACTGAAGCTTTCTTT. It translates to CASSSRRSITNTEAFF.

The chain carries TRBV19 and TRBJ2-5, with D unresolved. From germline, CDR1 is LNHDA and CDR2 SQIVND (reference sequence). CDR3 length: 14 amino acids. V shed 3 bases and J shed 2 bases, with 10 bases lying between them. The CDR3 reads CASSMGRQQETQYF. The DNA for the CDR3 is TGTGCCAGTAGTATGGGCCGGCAGCAAGAGACCCAGTACTTC.

V and J are TRBV5-1 and TRBJ1-1; TRBD1 is a possible D gene (6 bases). CDR1 and CDR2 from the germline V gene are SGHRS and YFSETQ. V was cut by 1 base and J by 1 base, with 8 bases left in between. The CDR3 loop spans 14 amino acids. Written as DNA, the CDR3 is TGCGCCAGCAGCTTGCCGGGACAGAACACTGAAGCTTTCTTT. This gives the protein CASSLPGQNTEAFF.

This chain joins TRBV28 and TRBJ2-6; 8 bases match TRBD1. V dropped 4 bases and J dropped 0; count of bases not matched to a gene: 5. CDR3 size: 17 residues. The germline gives CDR1 MDHEN, CDR2 SYDVKM. The CDR3 spells CASSWTGQPSGANVLTF. The CDR3 bases are TGTGCCAGCAGTTGGACAGGGCAACCCTCTGGGGCCAACGTCCTGACTTTC.

V gene TRBV15 combines with J gene TRBJ1-5; TRBD1 matches 7 bases. The CDR3 totals 14 residues. V shed 5 bases and J 7 bases; nucleotides not matched to a gene: 8. Germline loops: CDR1 LNHNV, CDR2 YYDKDF (reference sequence). CDR3: CATSYIDRAQPQHF. The DNA of the CDR3 is TGTGCCACCAGCTACATCGACAGGGCCCAGCCCCAGCATTTT.

The J gene is TRBJ2-7, the V gene TRBV7-9; perhaps TRBD1 as D (6 bases). The CDR3 runs 18 residues. V lost 1 base, J lost 0 bases, and 19 bases lay in between. CDR1 and CDR2 from the germline V gene are SEHNR and FQNEAQ (reference sequence). The CDR3 loop reads CASSLGVRWDKHSYEQYF. In DNA, the CDR3 is TGTGCCAGCAGCTTAGGGGTAAGGTGGGACAAGCACTCCTACGAGCAGTACTTC.

This clone was detected only once. V and J are TRBV7-8 and TRBJ2-1; D may be TRBD1 or TRBD2 (5 bases each). Germline CDR1 and CDR2: SGHVS and FQNEAQ. CDR3 length equals 17 residues. Deletions cut 1 base from V and 3 bases from J, with 16 bases between. As DNA, the CDR3 is TGTGCCAGCAGCTTAGTCCTGCCGGGGACCCTCTACAATGAGCAGTTCTTC. It translates to CASSLVLPGTLYNEQFF.

The V gene is TRBV2, the J gene TRBJ1-6; TRBD1 might be the D (5 bases). Trimming pared 3 bases from V and 10 bases from J, leaving 13 bases between. This CDR3 has 14 residues. Germline V gives CDR1 SNHLY, CDR2 FYNNEI. CDR3 sequence reads: CASSEGRVNSPLHF. The CDR3 DNA follows: TGTGCCAGCAGTGAGGGCAGGGTAAACTCACCCCTCCACTTT. Supplemented by reference TRBV2 and TRBJ1-6, the full variable domain reads EPEVTQTPSHQVTQMGQEVILRCVPISNHLYFYWYRQILGQKVEFLVSFYNNEISEKSEIFDDQFSVERPDGSNFTLKIRSTKLEDSAMYFCASSEGRVNSPLHFGNGTRLTVT.